This T cell receptor beta chain was retrieved from a study of blood T cell repertoires in COVID-19. At the level of the study: COVID-19 samples from acute and convalescent phases originated in the United States, Italy and Spain. From T cells, B-cell-depleted T cells, or PBMCs came the material, which was cDNA or gDNA.

Methods used by the authors: Amplification with reference gene primers provided the estimates of nucleated cell counts. The assay was immunoSEQ multiplex PCR, and TCRdb's table has in-frame clones only and misses some. The DNA gave D and trimming, while V, J and clone size come from that table. This sample has 40,000 to 55,000 clones; about nine tenths occur once, and the top ten carry approximately 14%. From germline, CDR1 is SGHRS and CDR2 YFSETQ. CDR3 length equals 14 residues. V shed 6 bases, J shed 8 bases, and the junction held 8 bases outside the gene matches. Sequencing was performed on peripheral blood. The receptor comes from a human donor in a cohort sampled during active COVID-19. This chain joins TRBV5-1 and TRBJ2-1, with 10 bases aligning to TRBD1. The CDR3: CASTRDRGGDEQFF. In nucleotides, the CDR3 is TGCGCCAGCACCCGGGACAGGGGAGGGGATGAGCAGTTCTTC.